At least ten counts were recorded for the clone carrying this T cell receptor (beta chain). Its target is not known. CDR1 and CDR2 (germline): SQVTM, ANQGSEA. There are 13 residues in the CDR3. V lost 5 bases and J lost 4, with 14 bases in between. The data belong to a study of Graves' ophthalmopathy and Graves' hyperthyroidism. Donors with ophthalmopathy: moderate-to-severe activity, CAS ≥3, NOSPECS ≥4, duration under 3 months. Amplification of TCR beta CDR3 regions used RNA transcripts. Following a first-round RT-PCR that used HTBI primers, a second-round multiplex PCR was carried out. TCRdb re-derived calls from the multiplex PCR reads in MiXCR, one entry per CDR3 protein. The table includes 200,000 to 250,000 distinct CDR3 sequences, about 22% detected once. Study-level results: Detected in blood as well were most expanded thyroid clonotypes with frequency above 0.001.

Sequenced: peripheral blood. This TCR came from a woman in her forties or fifties with Graves' ophthalmopathy. The chain couples TRBV29-1 to TRBJ1-1; TRBD1 is a possible D gene (5 bases). This CDR3 reads CSVLPQGGTEAFF. The CDR3 nucleotides read TGCAGCGTTCTTCCCCAGGGAGGCACTGAAGCTTTCTTT.